The rows below give T cell receptor beta chains drawn from one sample of a study of cytomegalovirus exposure and HLA in healthy donors. Measured with immunoSEQ multiplex PCR; TCRdb has only the in-frame clones, and not every one. The table has under 100,000 clones, 65% to 80% seen once; the top ten hold over 12%. Sequenced sample: PBMCs. The receptors here all came from a woman in her fifties or sixties in good health and CMV-seropositive. CDR3s include the opening cysteine and the closing phenylalanine or tryptophan. The D gene is left open where the match is weak. Some rows have no size entry. The others give once, few or many, or a class for an expanded clone.

v_call,j_call,d_call,clone_size,cdr3_aa,cdr3_nt
TRBV5-8,TRBJ2-1,TRBD1,.,CASSSGTGEDNEQFF,TGTGCCAGCAGCTCGGGGACAGGGGAGGACAATGAGCAGTTCTTC
TRBV6-6,TRBJ2-3,TRBD1,.,CASRGTGARDTQYF,TGTGCCAGCAGGGGGACAGGGGCAAGAGATACGCAGTATTTT
TRBV5-6,TRBJ1-2,.,many,CASSFGGAFNYGYTF,TGTGCCAGCAGCTTCGGGGGAGCTTTTAACTATGGCTACACCTTC
TRBV19,TRBJ2-7,TRBD1,.,CASSPGQLDSYEQYF,TGTGCCAGTAGTCCGGGACAGCTGGACTCCTACGAGCAGTACTTC
TRBV5-1,TRBJ2-7,TRBD1,.,CASSFGDRNYEQYF,TGCGCCAGCAGCTTCGGGGACAGGAACTACGAGCAGTACTTC
TRBV7-6,TRBJ1-5,TRBD1,few,CASSLGAGQGRNQPQHF,TGTGCCAGCAGCTTAGGGGCCGGACAGGGGCGCAATCAGCCCCAGCATTTT
TRBV19,TRBJ1-1,.,.,CAGRAPTEAFF,TGTGCCGGTAGGGCCCCAACTGAAGCTTTCTTT
TRBV6-1,TRBJ1-3,.,.,CASSGVDFTGNTIYF,TGTGCCAGCAGTGGAGTAGACTTCACTGGAAACACCATATATTTT
TRBV19,TRBJ2-2,.,.,CATPHGGSTNTGELFF,TGTGCCACACCCCATGGGGGGTCAACTAACACCGGGGAGCTGTTTTTT
TRBV19,TRBJ2-7,TRBD2,.,CASSLASGSSFPYEQYF,TGTGCCAGTAGTCTGGCTAGCGGGAGCAGTTTCCCCTACGAGCAGTACTTC
TRBV13,TRBJ2-4,.,few,CASMNREGAKNIQYF,TGTGCCAGCATGAACAGGGAAGGTGCCAAAAACATTCAGTACTTC
TRBV11-3,TRBJ2-2,.,.,CASSTLNTGELFF,TGTGCCAGCAGCACCCTAAACACCGGGGAGCTGTTTTTT
TRBV5-4,TRBJ1-5,.,few,CASSLWEGSGNQPQHF,TGTGCCAGCAGCTTGTGGGAGGGCTCTGGCAATCAGCCCCAGCATTTT
TRBV6-5,TRBJ1-1,.,.,CASSSSLSEAFF,TGTGCCAGCAGTTCTAGTTTATCTGAAGCTTTCTTT
TRBV20-1,TRBJ2-7,.,.,CSLPRAGEQYF,TGCAGTCTCCCGAGGGCTGGGGAGCAGTACTTC
TRBV7-2,TRBJ2-1,.,.,CASSPREFNEQFF,TGTGCCAGCAGCCCCCGGGAGTTCAATGAGCAGTTCTTC
TRBV27,TRBJ2-1,.,.,CASSFISSSSYNEQFF,TGTGCCAGCAGTTTTATCTCTAGCTCATCCTACAATGAGCAGTTCTTC
TRBV7-9,TRBJ1-2,TRBD1,few,CSSRSRGLRLYGYTF,TGTTCCAGCAGGTCCAGGGGGTTAAGGCTCTATGGCTACACCTTC
TRBV29-1,TRBJ1-1,.,few,CSVQFNQGYTEAFF,TGCAGCGTTCAATTCAATCAGGGATACACTGAAGCTTTCTTT
TRBV19,TRBJ1-5,TRBD1,.,CASSIQRRGQPQHF,TGTGCCAGTAGTATCCAACGCAGGGGGCAGCCCCAGCATTTT
TRBV2,TRBJ2-3,.,few,CASSEVSDLGSTDTQYF,TGTGCCAGCAGTGAAGTGTCTGATCTCGGGAGCACAGATACGCAGTATTTT
TRBV5-5,TRBJ1-1,.,.,CASRFSPVPNTEAFF,TGTGCCAGCAGATTCTCCCCGGTACCGAACACTGAAGCTTTCTTT
TRBV28,TRBJ1-5,TRBD1,.,CASTLPPWGTGVQPQHF,TGTGCCAGCACCCTCCCTCCTTGGGGAACAGGGGTCCAGCCCCAGCATTTT
TRBV7-9,TRBJ1-1,.,.,CASSLETEAFF,TGTGCCAGCAGCCTGGAGACTGAAGCTTTCTTT
TRBV6-5,TRBJ1-1,TRBD1,.,CASSPGGLVNTEAFF,TGTGCCAGCAGTCCAGGGGGGCTAGTGAACACTGAAGCTTTCTTT
TRBV18,TRBJ1-2,.,.,CASSPPPTGVGYGYTF,TGTGCCAGCTCACCACCGCCGACAGGCGTCGGCTATGGCTACACCTTC
TRBV28,TRBJ2-7,.,.,CASSITGVSHEQYF,TGTGCCAGCAGTATAACGGGAGTATCTCACGAGCAGTACTTC
TRBV7-2,TRBJ2-1,.,.,CASSYSYNEQFF,TGTGCCAGCAGTTACTCATACAATGAGCAGTTCTTC
TRBV18,TRBJ1-1,TRBD1,.,CASSPQGTGATEAFF,TGTGCCAGCTCACCACAAGGGACAGGGGCCACTGAAGCTTTCTTT
TRBV5-4,TRBJ2-7,TRBD2,.,CASSFSGSSYEQYF,TGTGCCAGCAGCTTTAGCGGGAGCTCCTACGAGCAGTACTTC
TRBV27,TRBJ2-7,TRBD2,.,CASSPSGTLVEQYF,TGTGCCAGCAGCCCTAGCGGGACGCTGGTGGAGCAGTACTTC
TRBV19,TRBJ2-1,TRBD2,.,CASSPGTSGGEQFF,TGTGCCAGTAGTCCGGGGACTAGCGGGGGTGAGCAGTTCTTC
TRBV27,TRBJ2-2,TRBD2,.,CASRGLAGRTGELFF,TGTGCCAGCAGGGGACTAGCGGGAAGAACCGGGGAGCTGTTTTTT
TRBV2,TRBJ2-7,.,.,CASSDIRSEQYF,TGTGCCAGCAGTGATATCAGGTCCGAGCAGTACTTC
TRBV5-6,TRBJ1-5,.,.,CASSLRRADQPQHF,TGTGCCAGCAGCTTGCGCAGGGCGGATCAGCCCCAGCATTTT
TRBV15,TRBJ1-1,.,.,CATRREAGGGTEAFF,TGTGCCACCAGGAGAGAGGCAGGCGGAGGGACTGAAGCTTTCTTT
TRBV19,TRBJ2-7,.,few,CASSIEPGSYEQYF,TGTGCCAGTAGTATAGAGCCGGGTTCCTACGAGCAGTACTTC